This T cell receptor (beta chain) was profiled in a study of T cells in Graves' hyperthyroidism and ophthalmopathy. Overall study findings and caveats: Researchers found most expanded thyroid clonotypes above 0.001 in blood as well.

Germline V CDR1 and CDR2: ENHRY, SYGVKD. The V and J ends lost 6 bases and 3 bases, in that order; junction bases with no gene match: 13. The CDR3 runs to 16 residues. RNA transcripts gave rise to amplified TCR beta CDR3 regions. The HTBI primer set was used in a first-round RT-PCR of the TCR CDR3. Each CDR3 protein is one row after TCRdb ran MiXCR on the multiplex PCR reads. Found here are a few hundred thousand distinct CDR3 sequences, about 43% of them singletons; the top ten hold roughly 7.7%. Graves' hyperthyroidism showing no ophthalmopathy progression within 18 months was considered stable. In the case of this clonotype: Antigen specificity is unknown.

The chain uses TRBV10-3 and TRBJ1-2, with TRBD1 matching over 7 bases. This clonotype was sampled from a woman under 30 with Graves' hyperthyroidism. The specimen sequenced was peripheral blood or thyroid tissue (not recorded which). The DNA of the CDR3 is TGTGCCATCAGCGAAAGCCTAGAGCAGGGGGACTATGGCTACACCTTC. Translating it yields CAISESLEQGDYGYTF.